This record looks at one T cell receptor beta chain sequence and its context. The data originate from a study of blood T cell repertoires in COVID-19. TCRdb's table, derived via immunoSEQ multiplex PCR, lists solely in-frame clones and lacks some. The data show fewer than 55,000 clones, with about 81% seen just once and under 30% held by the top ten. V gave up 5 bases and J gave up 4 bases, with 15 bases separating them. The CDR3 has 15 amino acids. The germline V gene has CDR1 SGHAT and CDR2 FQNNGV. Material for sequencing was peripheral blood. The rearrangement links TRBV11-2 to TRBJ1-5, with D perhaps TRBD1 (6 bases). The clonotype originates from a woman of 80 years or more with COVID-19, enrolled during active disease. The CDR3, as DNA: TGTGCCAGCAGCCCCATGACAGGTTATAATCAGCCCCAGCATTTT. This sequence encodes CASSPMTGYNQPQHF.